The 25 T cell receptor beta chains presented below share a single source sample, sequenced in a study of PD-1 blockade in classical Hodgkin lymphoma. With no exception, relapse followed autologous stem cell transplantation in all patients, and brentuximab vedotin exposure varied. Assay used: immunoSEQ multiplex PCR; TCRdb lists only in-frame clones, some missing. The sample holds about 40,000 clones; approximately 64% are singletons and the top ten take roughly 3.1%. The source material was peripheral blood mononuclear cells (PBMCs), sampled at baseline. Receptors originate from a human donor with classical Hodgkin lymphoma.

This clone occurred a few times. V and J are TRBV11-1 and TRBJ1-1; 7 bases match TRBD1. The CDR3 runs to 16 residues. Germline loops: CDR1 SGHAT, CDR2 FQDESV (reference sequence). Unmatched junction bases numbered 14, after V lost 5 bases and J lost 5 bases. CDR3: CASSRRGGFRETEAFF. As DNA, the CDR3 is TGTGCCAGCAGCCGACGAGGGGGCTTCAGAGAGACTGAAGCTTTCTTT.

The rearrangement links TRBV29-1 to TRBJ1-5, with 7 bases fitting TRBD1. The CDR3 sequence is 14 residues long. Germline V gene sequence: CDR1 SQVTM, CDR2 ANQGSEA. With V trimmed by 7 bases and J by 4 bases, 10 bases remained unmatched. The CDR3 here is CSAATGVGNQPQHF. CDR3 nucleotide sequence: TGCAGCGCGGCCACAGGGGTGGGTAATCAGCCCCAGCATTTT.

V gene TRBV6-4 combines with J gene TRBJ2-7; no firm D call. This CDR3 is 13 amino acids long. V gave up 8 bases and J gave up 0 bases, with 11 bases separating them. Germline CDR1 MRHNA, CDR2 SNTAGT. The CDR3 nucleotides are TGTGCCAGCCCCCTGTGGAGCTCCTACGAGCAGTACTTC. It specifies CASPLWSSYEQYF.

The chain uses TRBV27 and TRBJ2-7, with TRBD2 matching 8 bases. Losses at the gene ends were 0 bases for V and 3 bases for J; bases not matched to a gene: 4. Germline V gene lookup returns CDR1 MNHEY and CDR2 SMNVEV (reference sequence). The CDR3 is made up of 15 amino acids. CDR3: CASSLSSSGYYEQYF. CDR3 DNA sequence: TGTGCCAGCAGTTTATCGTCTAGCGGGTACTACGAGCAGTACTTC.

CDR3 region: CASSLDRLAWGGLETQYF. Written as DNA, the CDR3 is TGTGCCAGCAGCTTAGATCGGCTCGCTTGGGGGGGCTTGGAGACCCAGTACTTC. The chain is built from TRBV11-2 and TRBJ2-5; D may be TRBD2 (7 bases). Germline values: CDR1 SGHAT, CDR2 FQNNGV. V lost 0 bases and J 5 bases, leaving 22 bases between the germline ends. This CDR3 spans 18 amino acids.

CDR3 loop: CASSLDLSYEQYF. CDR3 sequence (DNA): TGTGCCAGCAGCTTAGACCTCTCCTACGAGCAGTACTTC. The chain uses TRBV7-7 and TRBJ2-7; D not resolved. The V end lost 1 base, the J end lost 0 bases, and 4 bases lay between the germline ends. Germline-derived CDR1 and CDR2 are SSHAT and FNYEAQ (reference sequence). This CDR3 is built from 13 residues.

The chain joins TRBV9 to TRBJ2-6; the D is unclear. CDR1 and CDR2 from the germline V gene are SGDLS and YYNGEE. Deletions cut 4 bases from V and 0 bases from J, with 17 bases between. The CDR3 is 18 amino acids. CDR3 nucleotide sequence: TGTGCCAGCAGCTCGAGTACAGAACCCCGCTCTGGGGCCAACGTCCTGACTTTC. It is translated as CASSSSTEPRSGANVLTF.

V usage is TRBV5-1 and J usage is TRBJ2-7; 9 positions match TRBD1. J gave up 6 bases and V 4 bases, and 8 bases lay outside the gene matches. Germline CDR1 is SGHRS and CDR2 is YFSETQ. CDR3 size: 14 residues. The DNA for the CDR3 is TGCGCCAGCAGCCCAGAGACAGGGGGTGGCGAGCAGTACTTC. Translation: CASSPETGGGEQYF.

This chain uses TRBV4-1 with TRBJ1-5; TRBD1 matches 9 bases. V lost 4 bases and J lost 6; bases outside the gene matches: 7. Germline V CDR1 and CDR2: MGHRA, YSYEKL. The CDR3 has 15 amino acids. The CDR3 DNA is TGCGCCAGCAGCCGTTCGACAGGGGGAGGTCAGCCCCAGCATTTT. This sequence encodes CASSRSTGGGQPQHF.

V usage is TRBV9 and J usage is TRBJ1-3; TRBD1 is a possible D gene (6 bases). CDR3 length: 15 amino acids. Trimming stripped 1 base from V and 11 bases from J, with 19 bases between. Germline V gene lookup returns CDR1 SGDLS and CDR2 YYNGEE. The CDR3 here is CASSVSQGSLTAIYF. For the CDR3, the DNA is TGTGCCAGCAGCGTATCACAGGGAAGCCTCACCGCCATATATTTT.

V and J are TRBV7-3 and TRBJ2-1, with D tentatively TRBD1 (5 bases). Between the trimmed V and J ends, which lost 5 bases and 0 bases, there was a span of 11 bases. The CDR3 length is 15 residues. The germline V gene has CDR1 SGHTA and CDR2 FQGTGA. CDR3: CASSPSDSSYNEQFF. In nucleotides, the CDR3 is TGTGCCAGCAGCCCCAGTGACAGCTCCTACAATGAGCAGTTCTTC.

Within the sample, this clone is medium-sized. The gene calls are TRBV19 and TRBJ1-2, with D uncertain. The CDR3 is 14 residues long. V lost 1 base and J 2 bases, leaving 8 bases between the germline ends. Germline assignment: CDR1 LNHDA and CDR2 SQIVND (reference sequence). The CDR3 DNA follows: TGTGCCAGTAGTATAGCCTGGACGAACTATGGCTACACCTTC. Translating it yields CASSIAWTNYGYTF.

On this clone: This CDR3 is also generated by other DNA sequences in the sample. J is TRBJ1-2 and V is TRBV2; tentatively, D is TRBD1 (5 bases). The CDR3 sequence is 14 residues long. Trimming removed 1 base from V and 2 bases from J, with 8 bases in between. CDR1 and CDR2 (germline): SNHLY, FYNNEI. For the CDR3, the DNA is TGTGCCAGCAGTGAAGACAGGAGCAACTATGGCTACACCTTC. Its translation is CASSEDRSNYGYTF.

This clone was detected a few times. This chain uses TRBV11-2 with TRBJ2-5; TRBD1 aligns across 7 bases. This CDR3 spans 16 amino acids. The junction had 13 bases not matched to a gene; V was cut back by 5 bases and J by 4 bases. Germline CDR1 reads SGHAT; CDR2 reads FQNNGV. This chain's CDR3 is CASSPPLGQIGETQYF. DNA of the CDR3: TGTGCCAGCAGCCCACCTTTGGGACAGATTGGAGAGACCCAGTACTTC.

The V call is TRBV27, the J call TRBJ2-5; no reliable D call. The CDR3 is made up of 15 amino acids. Germline CDR1 and CDR2: MNHEY and SMNVEV (reference sequence). The V end was cut by 6 bases, the J end by 1 base, with 15 bases between. CDR3 amino acids: CASSRTTDGQETQYF. CDR3 nucleotides: TGTGCCAGCAGCAGAACTACGGACGGCCAAGAGACCCAGTACTTC.

The rearrangement links TRBV11-2 to TRBJ2-5; 8 bases fit TRBD1. CDR3 length: 14 amino acids. Germline V CDR1 and CDR2: SGHAT, FQNNGV. With V trimmed by 6 bases and J by 2 bases, 5 bases remained unmatched. CDR3: CASSTDRAQETQYF. The CDR3 DNA reads as TGTGCCAGCAGTACGGACAGGGCGCAAGAGACCCAGTACTTC.

This rearrangement joins TRBV6-5 to TRBJ1-2; unclear D gene. Germline CDR1 and CDR2: MNHEY and SVGAGI. The CDR3 has 12 amino acids. Trimming pared 5 bases from V and 2 bases from J, leaving 6 bases between. The CDR3 region has the DNA TGTGCCAGCAGTACTCTCAACTATGGCTACACCTTC. Translation: CASSTLNYGYTF.

The chain links TRBV27 to TRBJ2-7, with 7 positions matching TRBD2. This CDR3 has 14 residues. V shed 3 bases, J shed 6 bases, and the junction held 8 bases outside the gene matches. Per germline, CDR1 MNHEY and CDR2 SMNVEV (reference sequence). The CDR3 sequence: CASSFGTTPSEQYF. The CDR3, as DNA: TGTGCCAGCAGTTTTGGGACTACCCCCTCCGAGCAGTACTTC.

The J gene is TRBJ2-7, the V gene TRBV4-1; D unclear. Trimming removed 2 bases at V and 0 bases at J, with 23 bases between. This CDR3 comprises 19 residues. Germline V lookup: CDR1 MGHRA, CDR2 YSYEKL. CDR3 amino acids: CASSQLVQSSITASYEQYF. The CDR3 DNA reads TGCGCCAGCAGCCAACTAGTCCAATCATCTATAACAGCCTCCTACGAGCAGTACTTC.

This clone was observed a handful of times. V gene TRBV7-9 combines with J gene TRBJ2-3; no clear D. Germline lookup yields CDR1 SEHNR and CDR2 FQNEAQ (reference sequence). The CDR3 covers 17 residues. V was cut by 10 bases and J by 0 bases, with 23 bases left in between. The CDR3 DNA follows: TGTGCCATCTCGACCCCGACGACTCTTACTAGCACAGATACGCAGTATTTT. Protein sequence: CAISTPTTLTSTDTQYF.

V and J are TRBV28 and TRBJ2-1; D is undetermined. V was clipped by 7 bases and J by 10 bases, with 11 bases between them. Germline-derived CDR1 and CDR2 are MDHEN and SYDVKM. The CDR3 spans 11 residues. The CDR3 loop is CASTFADEQFF. CDR3 DNA: TGTGCCAGCACGTTCGCGGACGAGCAGTTCTTC. Full variable domain (outside the CDR3, taken from reference TRBV28 and TRBJ2-1): DVKVTQSSRYLVKRTGEKVFLECVQDMDHENMFWYRQDPGLGLRLIYFSYDVKMKEKGDIPEGYSVSREKKERFSLILESASTNQTSMYLCASTFADEQFFGPGTRLTVL.

The chain recombines TRBV4-3 with TRBJ2-2; perhaps TRBD1 as D (5 bases). The CDR3 loop spans 17 amino acids. CDR1 is LGHNA, CDR2 YSLEER, per germline. Deletions cut 6 bases from V and 2 bases from J, with 19 bases between. In DNA, the CDR3 is TGCGCCAGCAGTCCACCCGACCCGACAGTAAACACCGGGGAGCTGTTTTTT. It codes for CASSPPDPTVNTGELFF.

The chain is built from TRBV27 and TRBJ2-6; TRBD1 is a possible D gene (5 bases). From germline, CDR1 is MNHEY and CDR2 SMNVEV (reference sequence). V shed 5 bases and J shed 4 bases, with 12 bases lying between them. The CDR3 consists of 15 residues. The DNA of the CDR3 is TGTGCCAGCAGTCCCAGGGCCTCGGGGGCCAACGTCCTGACTTTC. This translates into CASSPRASGANVLTF.

This clone came up a few times. V is TRBV6-6 and J is TRBJ1-6; tentatively, D is TRBD1 (6 bases). The CDR3 is 13 amino acids. Germline loops: CDR1 MNHNY, CDR2 SVGAGI (reference sequence). Trimming took 4 bases from V and 7 from J, leaving 8 bases between them. The CDR3 DNA reads as TGTGCCAGCAGTTTAAGGGGGAATTCACCCCTCCACTTT. Its translation: CASSLRGNSPLHF.

The J gene is TRBJ1-3, the V gene TRBV30, with D possibly being TRBD1 (5 bases). Trimming shortened V by 2 bases and J by 4 bases, and 18 bases separated the two germline ends. This CDR3 spans 16 amino acids. Germline values: CDR1 GTSNPN, CDR2 SVGIG (reference sequence). The CDR3 DNA follows: TGTGCCTGGAGTCCCCTGAAGCGGGGCCCCGGAAACACCATATATTTT. Encoded protein: CAWSPLKRGPGNTIYF. The full variable domain, rest sourced from reference TRBV30 and TRBJ1-3, is SQTIHQWPATLVQPVGSPLSLECTVEGTSNPNLYWYRQAAGRGLQLLFYSVGIGQISSEVPQNLSASRPQDRQFILSSKKLLLSDSGFYLCAWSPLKRGPGNTIYFGEGSWLTVV.